Following are 9 T cell receptor beta chains from one sample sequenced in a study of cytomegalovirus exposure and HLA in healthy donors. With 60 Vbeta and 13 Jbeta primers, the PCR was carried out. Assay used: immunoSEQ multiplex PCR; TCRdb lists only in-frame clones, some missing. The top ten clones hold around 9.5% of a sample with about 120,000 clones, approximately 80% of them seen once. The sample was PBMCs. The source of these receptors is a female donor in good health and CMV-seropositive.

V usage is TRBV19 and J usage is TRBJ2-7; TRBD1 matches at 11 bases. The CDR3 consists of 15 residues. The germline CDR1 and CDR2 sequences are LNHDA and SQIVND (reference sequence). J lost 3 bases, V lost 3 bases, and 4 bases had no gene match. CDR3 nucleotides: TGTGCCAGTAGTATCCCGGGACAGGGGGTCTACGAGCAGTACTTC. It translates to CASSIPGQGVYEQYF.

This sequence joins TRBV27 and TRBJ1-2; 7 bases align to TRBD1. J gave up 4 bases and V 2 bases, and 7 bases lay outside the gene matches. CDR1 and CDR2 (germline): MNHEY, SMNVEV (reference sequence). The CDR3 is 15 residues long. CDR3 coding DNA: TGTGCCAGCAGTTTAAGTCAGGGGGGAGGCTATGGCTACACCTTC. Its protein product is CASSLSQGGGYGYTF.

V gene TRBV6-5 combines with J gene TRBJ2-7, with 10 positions matching TRBD2. The CDR3 spans 14 residues. The V segment lost 5 bases and the J segment 1 base; nucleotides outside the gene matches: 2. CDR1 and CDR2 (germline): MNHEY, SVGAGI. CDR3 sequence (DNA): TGTGCCAGCAGTGCGACTAGCGGGTCCTACGAGCAGTACTTC. This sequence encodes CASSATSGSYEQYF.

V usage is TRBV19 and J usage is TRBJ1-2; the D gene is possibly TRBD1 (5 bases). The germline V gene encodes CDR1 LNHDA and CDR2 SQIVND (reference sequence). V was pared by 0 bases and J by 4 bases, with 15 bases between. This CDR3 comprises 16 residues. The CDR3 region is CASSIDPGQNIYGYTF. DNA for the CDR3: TGTGCCAGTAGTATAGATCCAGGGCAGAATATCTATGGCTACACCTTC.

V is TRBV28 and J is TRBJ2-1; D perhaps matches TRBD1 (6 bases). The CDR3 sequence is 13 residues long. Trimming took off 5 bases at V and 12 bases at J, with 17 bases between the two ends. The germline gives CDR1 MDHEN, CDR2 SYDVKM. CDR3: CASSVAQGLGQFF. The DNA for the CDR3 is TGTGCCAGCAGTGTCGCACAGGGTCTCGGGCAGTTCTTC.

The chain carries TRBV4-3 and TRBJ1-2, with TRBD1 matching 8 bases. The trim removed 2 bases at V and 6 bases at J, leaving 8 bases unmatched. The CDR3 is 15 amino acids. Germline CDR1 reads LGHNA; CDR2 reads YSLEER. The CDR3 spells CASSQQGTGGHGYTF. The CDR3 nucleotides are TGCGCCAGCAGCCAACAAGGGACAGGAGGGCATGGCTACACCTTC.

The gene calls are TRBV25-1 and TRBJ1-1; TRBD1 might be the D (5 bases). Germline lookup yields CDR1 MGHDK and CDR2 SYGVNS. V dropped 6 bases and J dropped 5 bases, with 16 bases sitting between them. The CDR3 length is 14 residues. This CDR3 is CASSLGLPGTEAFF. In nucleotides, the CDR3 is TGTGCCAGCAGCCTGGGACTCCCGGGGACTGAAGCTTTCTTT.

J is TRBJ1-1 and V is TRBV5-1, with TRBD1 identical over 7 bases. Germline V lookup: CDR1 SGHRS, CDR2 YFSETQ. The CDR3 extends over 15 amino acids. Trimming cost V 4 bases and J 1 base; bases outside gene matches: 7. The CDR3 reads CASSRGDSANTEAFF. CDR3 DNA: TGCGCCAGCAGCCGAGGGGACAGCGCGAACACTGAAGCTTTCTTT.

The chain joins TRBV7-2 to TRBJ2-7; 13 positions agree with TRBD2. After removal of 4 bases from V and 2 bases from J, the junction contained 2 bases not matched to a gene. The CDR3 totals 15 residues. Germline V gene data show CDR1 as SGHTA and CDR2 as FQGNSA. In DNA, the CDR3 is TGTGCCAGCAGCTCACTAGCGGGGGGGCCCTACGAGCAGTACTTC. Its translation: CASSSLAGGPYEQYF.